The 27 T cell receptor beta chains below were found in one sample sequenced in a study of cytomegalovirus exposure and HLA in healthy donors. This PCR relied on a set of 60 Vbeta primers and 13 Jbeta primers. The repertoire was sequenced with immunoSEQ multiplex PCR; TCRdb's copy has only in-frame clones and lacks some. The sample has 150,000 to 200,000 clones; less than 80% are singletons. Sample: PBMCs. The receptors originated from a man aged 40-50 years in good health and CMV-seronegative.

Comments on this clone: The identical CDR3 is also encoded by other nucleotide sequences in the sample. The chain couples TRBV7-9 to TRBJ1-1; D unclear. The V gene's germline CDR1 is SEHNR and CDR2 FQNEAQ (reference sequence). Trimming pared 1 base from V and 5 bases from J, leaving 5 bases between. CDR3 size: 12 residues. In DNA, the CDR3 is TGTGCCAGCAGCTTAGTAGAGACTGAAGCTTTCTTT. Its translation: CASSLVETEAFF. The full variable domain, completed using reference TRBV7-9 and TRBJ1-1, is DTGVSQNPRHKITKRGQNVTFRCDPISEHNRLYWYRQTLGQGPEFLTYFQNEAQLEKSRLLSDRFSAERPKGSFSTLEIQRTEQGDSAMYLCASSLVETEAFFGQGTRLTVV.

The J gene is TRBJ1-2, the V gene TRBV29-1; 7 bases agree with TRBD1. J gave up 4 bases and V 4 bases, and 0 bases lay outside the gene matches. The CDR3 covers 11 residues. The germline CDR1 and CDR2 sequences are SQVTM and ANQGSEA. CDR3 nucleotide sequence: TGCAGCGTTGGGGACAGCTATGGCTACACCTTC. Translated: CSVGDSYGYTF.

A remark on this clone: The junction and the germline gene differ at one end; a read error may be behind it. The chain combines TRBV7-9 with TRBJ2-7; no clear D. This CDR3 comprises 12 residues. Per the germline V gene, CDR1 is SEHNR and CDR2 is FQNEAQ (reference sequence). DNA for the CDR3: TGTTCCAGCAGCTTTACAGTCTACGAGCAGTACTTC. This sequence encodes CSSSFTVYEQYF.

This chain uses TRBV6-9 with TRBJ2-5; 8 bases match TRBD2. CDR1 MNHGY and CDR2 SVAAGI come from the germline V gene. The V gene end was trimmed by 5 bases and the J gene end by 1 base; junction bases not matched to a gene: 6. This CDR3 has 15 amino acids. In DNA, the CDR3 is TGTGCCAGCAGTGTCAAGCGGGAGTTCCAAGAGACCCAGTACTTC. Translating gives CASSVKREFQETQYF.

The chain carries TRBV18 and TRBJ1-1; 7 bases line up with TRBD1. The CDR3 extends over 13 amino acids. From germline, CDR1 is KGHSH and CDR2 LQKENI. The V gene end was trimmed by 8 bases and the J gene end by 0 bases; junction bases not matched to a gene: 3. The CDR3 coding sequence is TGTGCCAGCCAGGGACAGCTGAACACTGAAGCTTTCTTT. It is translated as CASQGQLNTEAFF. Together with reference TRBV18 and TRBJ1-1, the CDR3 gives the full variable domain: NAGVMQNPRHLVRRRGQEARLRCSPMKGHSHVYWYRQLPEEGLKFMVYLQKENIIDESGMPKERFSAEFPKEGPSILRIQQVVRGDSAAYFCASQGQLNTEAFFGQGTRLTVV.

The chain combines TRBV7-2 with TRBJ2-7; 7 positions agree with TRBD1. V was clipped by 5 bases and J by 5 bases; unmatched bases: 3. CDR3 size: 12 residues. Germline-derived CDR1 and CDR2 are SGHTA and FQGNSA. As DNA, the CDR3 is TGTGCCAGCAGCCCAGGGGGAAACGAGCAGTACTTC. It yields the protein CASSPGGNEQYF.

V is TRBV5-6 and J is TRBJ2-5, with 8 bases that match TRBD1. After removal of 3 bases from V and 3 bases from J, the junction contained 10 bases not matched to a gene. The CDR3 is made up of 16 amino acids. Looked up from germline, CDR1 is SGHDT and CDR2 is YYEEEE. CDR3 sequence reads: CASSWTGTGAKETQYF. DNA of the CDR3: TGTGCCAGCAGCTGGACCGGGACAGGAGCAAAAGAGACCCAGTACTTC.

The chain carries TRBV5-4 and TRBJ1-2; the match to TRBD1 covers 7 bases. Germline trimming cut 1 base from V and 8 bases from J; bases unmatched to any gene: 11. This CDR3 has 15 amino acids. Per the germline V gene, CDR1 is SGHNT and CDR2 is YYREEE (reference sequence). The CDR3 nucleotides are TGTGCCAGCAGCTTGCCCCGACAGGGAATGAGCGGCTACACCTTC. Residues: CASSLPRQGMSGYTF.

The chain links TRBV27 to TRBJ1-5; D is perhaps TRBD1 (6 bases). Per germline, CDR1 MNHEY and CDR2 SMNVEV (reference sequence). V was shortened by 6 bases and J by 3 bases, with 9 bases between the two germline ends. This CDR3 region has 13 residues. The CDR3 loop is CASRPGHNQPQHF. CDR3 DNA: TGTGCCAGCAGGCCGGGACACAATCAGCCCCAGCATTTT.

This chain connects TRBV27 to TRBJ2-2; D is perhaps TRBD1 (6 bases). Trimming shortened V by 8 bases and J by 5 bases, and 15 bases separated the two germline ends. This CDR3 is built from 14 residues. Germline V gives CDR1 MNHEY, CDR2 SMNVEV (reference sequence). CDR3 in amino acids: CASGTTGLTGELFF. In DNA form, the CDR3 reads TGTGCCAGCGGTACAACAGGGTTGACCGGGGAGCTGTTTTTT.

The chain couples TRBV27 to TRBJ2-7; 13 bases agree with TRBD2. This CDR3 region has 16 residues. V dropped 5 bases and J dropped 5; count of bases not matched to a gene: 9. The germline gives CDR1 MNHEY, CDR2 SMNVEV (reference sequence). CDR3 amino acids: CASSKTGTSGNHEQYF. DNA of the CDR3: TGTGCCAGCAGTAAAACCGGGACTAGCGGGAACCACGAGCAGTACTTC.

The V gene is TRBV6-5, the J gene TRBJ1-5; tentatively, D is TRBD1 (5 bases). The germline gives CDR1 MNHEY, CDR2 SVGAGI. The CDR3 consists of 14 residues. V was pared by 7 bases and J by 3 bases, with 13 bases between. CDR3 residues: CASTARGNNQPQHF. As DNA, the CDR3 is TGTGCCAGCACTGCCCGGGGGAACAATCAGCCCCAGCATTTT.

The chain is built from TRBV29-1 and TRBJ1-1; 8 nucleotides line up with TRBD1. Germline V gene data show CDR1 as SQVTM and CDR2 as ANQGSEA. With V trimmed by 0 bases and J by 2 bases, 17 bases remained unmatched. This CDR3 has 19 residues. CDR3 protein: CSVEEGSSRTGLANTEAFF. The CDR3 coding sequence is TGCAGCGTTGAAGAAGGAAGCTCGAGGACAGGGTTGGCCAACACTGAAGCTTTCTTT.

The rearrangement joins TRBV14 to TRBJ2-3, with a possible D match to TRBD2 (5 bases). Germline V gene data show CDR1 as SGHDN and CDR2 as FVKESK. Trimming shortened V by 1 base and J by 8 bases, and 10 bases separated the two germline ends. This CDR3 spans 13 amino acids. CDR3 nucleotides: TGTGCCAGCAGCCAAGCGTATGGGAGTACGCAGTATTTT. Its translation: CASSQAYGSTQYF.

The J gene is TRBJ2-7, the V gene TRBV4-1; 14 bases agree with TRBD2. Germline V CDR1 and CDR2: MGHRA, YSYEKL. Trimming at V came to 6 bases and at J to 4 bases, leaving 8 bases not matched to a gene. This CDR3 has 16 residues. The CDR3 sequence is CASSLTGTSGRYEQYF. The CDR3 nucleotides are TGCGCCAGCAGTCTAACCGGGACTAGCGGGAGATACGAGCAGTACTTC.

This clone was seen a single time. V is TRBV27 and J is TRBJ1-1; possible D gene TRBD1, 5 bases. Germline lookup yields CDR1 MNHEY and CDR2 SMNVEV (reference sequence). With 7 bases removed from V and 1 base from J, the gap between germline ends came to 19 bases. The length of the CDR3 is 16 residues. This CDR3 reads CASIPPPWTPNTEAFF. For the CDR3, the DNA is TGTGCCAGCATCCCTCCCCCGTGGACACCGAACACTGAAGCTTTCTTT.

The chain uses TRBV4-2 and TRBJ2-3; the match to TRBD1 covers 10 bases. The CDR3 contains 16 residues. The germline gives CDR1 LGHNA, CDR2 YNFKEQ. V dropped 0 bases and J dropped 4; count of bases not matched to a gene: 4. In DNA, the CDR3 is TGTGCCAGCAGCCAAGACGGGGGACAGGGGTCAGATACGCAGTATTTT. This gives the protein CASSQDGGQGSDTQYF.

V usage is TRBV11-3 and J usage is TRBJ2-1, with D maybe TRBD2 (6 bases). V was trimmed by 2 bases and J by 5 bases, leaving 16 bases between them. The CDR3 totals 16 residues. Per germline, CDR1 SGHNT and CDR2 YENEEA. CDR3 nucleotide sequence: TGTGCCAGCAGCTTACGGCGGGGCACTGGAGACAATGAGCAGTTCTTC. It encodes CASSLRRGTGDNEQFF.

The genes are TRBV19 and TRBJ2-2; D might be TRBD1 (7 bases). The CDR3 consists of 14 residues. Germline CDR1 reads LNHDA; CDR2 reads SQIVND (reference sequence). With 7 bases removed from V and 6 bases from J, the gap between germline ends came to 15 bases. DNA of the CDR3: TGTGCCAGTACGTCAGACAGGGAGGCCGGGGAGCTGTTTTTT. Protein sequence: CASTSDREAGELFF.

The rearrangement uses TRBV6-1 and TRBJ2-7, with 11 bases lining up with TRBD2. V gave up 7 bases and J gave up 1 base; unmatched junction bases: 6. Germline CDR1 is MNHNS and CDR2 is SASEGT. The CDR3 consists of 15 residues. Here the CDR3 reads CASTIGTSGSYEQYF. Here the CDR3 DNA reads TGTGCCAGCACGATTGGGACTAGCGGTTCCTACGAGCAGTACTTC.

The rearrangement joins TRBV5-1 to TRBJ2-4; D is perhaps TRBD1 (5 bases). CDR3 length: 16 amino acids. CDR1 SGHRS and CDR2 YFSETQ come from the germline V gene. V was cut by 4 bases and J by 1 base, with 15 bases left in between. This chain's CDR3 is CASSPGHPGAKNIQYF. The CDR3, as DNA: TGCGCCAGCAGCCCAGGACATCCCGGGGCCAAAAACATTCAGTACTTC.

The V gene is TRBV25-1, the J gene TRBJ2-5, with TRBD1 matching 7 bases. The length of the CDR3 is 15 residues. Germline CDR1 and CDR2: MGHDK and SYGVNS. V was clipped by 0 bases and J by 2 bases; unmatched bases: 3. Written as DNA, the CDR3 is TGTGCCAGCAGTGAATACGGACAGGTTCAAGAGACCCAGTACTTC. Its protein is CASSEYGQVQETQYF. Variable domain in full (rest from reference TRBV25-1 and TRBJ2-5): EADIYQTPRYLVIGTGKKITLECSQTMGHDKMYWYQQDPGMELHLIHYSYGVNSTEKGDLSSESTVSRIRTEHFPLTLESARPSHTSQYLCASSEYGQVQETQYFGPGTRLLVL.

The chain combines TRBV10-3 with TRBJ2-1, with 10 positions matching TRBD1. The CDR3 sequence is 16 residues long. J gave up 8 bases and V 2 bases, and 9 bases lay outside the gene matches. Germline V gene sequence: CDR1 ENHRY, CDR2 SYGVKD. CDR3 in amino acids: CAISEPGGDRGHEQFF. For the CDR3, the DNA is TGTGCCATCAGTGAGCCGGGCGGGGACAGGGGCCATGAGCAGTTCTTC.

This chain connects TRBV14 to TRBJ1-1; D not resolved. CDR3 size: 14 residues. V was clipped by 4 bases and J by 4 bases, with 13 bases between them. CDR1 SGHDN and CDR2 FVKESK come from the germline V gene. CDR3 in DNA: TGTGCCAGCAGCCGGAGGGCAACGGGCACTGAAGCTTTCTTT. Residues: CASSRRATGTEAFF.

The CDR3 DNA sequence: TGTGCCAGCAGCAGGTCGTGGGGCGACTCGGGGACCCAGTACTTC. Amino acids: CASSRSWGDSGTQYF. The gene calls are TRBV6-1 and TRBJ2-5; D is perhaps TRBD1 (5 bases). From germline, CDR1 is MNHNS and CDR2 SASEGT. Trimming removed 6 bases from V and 7 bases from J, with 21 bases in between. The CDR3 runs to 15 residues.

The chain is built from TRBV2 and TRBJ2-7, with TRBD2 matching over 8 bases. The CDR3 is made up of 17 amino acids. The V segment lost 0 bases and the J segment 3 bases; nucleotides outside the gene matches: 10. Germline V gene sequence: CDR1 SNHLY, CDR2 FYNNEI. This CDR3 reads CASSEAKLLAARYEQYF. The DNA of the CDR3 is TGTGCCAGCAGTGAAGCCAAATTACTAGCGGCACGCTACGAGCAGTACTTC.

The gene calls are TRBV6-1 and TRBJ2-7; 7 bases are a match to TRBD1. Germline V gives CDR1 MNHNS, CDR2 SASEGT. V lost 4 bases, J lost 0 bases, and 3 bases stayed unmatched. The CDR3 covers 14 residues. CDR3 DNA sequence: TGTGCCAGCAGTGCCGGGGACAGCTCCTACGAGCAGTACTTC. Residues: CASSAGDSSYEQYF.